The T cell receptor beta chain described here comes from a study of radiotherapy plus CTLA-4 blockade in lung cancer. Overall study context: Objective responses were seen in 15% to 20% of patients, disease control in more than 30%. Study-wide results and limits: The study found tumor-derived TCR clones expanded in blood after radiotherapy plus ipilimumab.

Assay: immunoSEQ multiplex PCR; the TCRdb copy retains only in-frame clones and omits some. The data show approximately 97,000 clones, roughly four fifths seen once. V gave up 4 bases and J gave up 4 bases; unmatched junction bases: 12. The CDR3 runs to 17 residues. Germline loops: CDR1 SNHLY, CDR2 FYNNEI. Note on this clone: What it binds is unknown.

People whose metastatic non-small-cell lung cancer was chemo-refractory got focal radiation along with CTLA-4 blockade by ipilimumab. The sequenced sample was peripheral blood, obtained from a patient treated with radiotherapy plus ipilimumab. The source is a human donor with non-small cell lung cancer who had stable disease on radiotherapy plus ipilimumab. The chain couples TRBV2 to TRBJ1-5; 8 bases are shared with TRBD1. This CDR3 reads CASSGIFGQGRNQPQHF. CDR3 DNA sequence: TGTGCCAGCAGTGGGATATTTGGACAGGGCCGGAATCAGCCCCAGCATTTT.